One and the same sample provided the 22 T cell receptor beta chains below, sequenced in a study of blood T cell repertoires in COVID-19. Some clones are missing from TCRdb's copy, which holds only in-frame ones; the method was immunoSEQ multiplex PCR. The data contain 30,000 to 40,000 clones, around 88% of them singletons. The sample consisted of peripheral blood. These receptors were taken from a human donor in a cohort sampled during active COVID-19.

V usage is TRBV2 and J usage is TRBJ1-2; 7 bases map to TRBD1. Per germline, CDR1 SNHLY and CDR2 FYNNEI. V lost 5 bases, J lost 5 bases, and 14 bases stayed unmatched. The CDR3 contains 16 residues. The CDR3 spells CASSLGQSDAGYGYTF. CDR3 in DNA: TGTGCCAGCAGTCTGGGACAGAGTGATGCTGGGTATGGCTACACCTTC.

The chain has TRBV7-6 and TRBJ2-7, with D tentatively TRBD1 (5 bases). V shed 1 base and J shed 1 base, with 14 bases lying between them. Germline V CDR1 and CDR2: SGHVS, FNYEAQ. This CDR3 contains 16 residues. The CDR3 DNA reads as TGTGCCAGCAGCTTAGACGCAGGGTTAGGGTCCTACGAGCAGTACTTC. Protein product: CASSLDAGLGSYEQYF.

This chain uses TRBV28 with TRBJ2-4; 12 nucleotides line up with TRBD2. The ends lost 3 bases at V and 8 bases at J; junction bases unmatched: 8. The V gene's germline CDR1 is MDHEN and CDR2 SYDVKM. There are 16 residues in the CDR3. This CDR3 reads CASSFHLAGGMDIQYF. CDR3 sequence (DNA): TGTGCCAGCAGTTTCCATCTAGCGGGAGGGATGGACATTCAGTACTTC.

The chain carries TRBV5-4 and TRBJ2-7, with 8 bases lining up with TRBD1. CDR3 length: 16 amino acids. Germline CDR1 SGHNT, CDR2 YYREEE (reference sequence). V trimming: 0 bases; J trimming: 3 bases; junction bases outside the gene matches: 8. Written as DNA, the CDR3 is TGTGCCAGCAGCTTGGCCCCAGGACAGGGCCTCTACGAGCAGTACTTC. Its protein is CASSLAPGQGLYEQYF.

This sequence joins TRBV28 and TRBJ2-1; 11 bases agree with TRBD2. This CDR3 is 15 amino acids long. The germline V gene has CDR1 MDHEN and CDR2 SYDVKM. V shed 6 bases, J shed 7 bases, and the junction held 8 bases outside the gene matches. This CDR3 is CASSRPSGRRNEQFF. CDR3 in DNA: TGTGCCAGCAGCCGTCCTAGCGGGAGGAGGAATGAGCAGTTCTTC.

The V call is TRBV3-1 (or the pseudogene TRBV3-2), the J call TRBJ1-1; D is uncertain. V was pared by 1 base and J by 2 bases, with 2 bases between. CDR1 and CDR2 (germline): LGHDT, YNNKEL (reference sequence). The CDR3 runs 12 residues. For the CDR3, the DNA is TGTGCCAGCAGCCAAGCTAACACTGAAGCTTTCTTT. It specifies CASSQANTEAFF.

This chain's CDR3 is CASSLSYAGLSSTDTQYF. DNA of the CDR3: TGTGCCAGCAGCTTGTCGTACGCGGGGTTATCTAGCACAGATACGCAGTATTTT. The V call is TRBV7-6, the J call TRBJ2-3; D is possibly TRBD2 (6 bases). Trimming left V 3 bases short and J 0 bases short, with 19 bases between. Germline V gene data show CDR1 as SGHVS and CDR2 as FNYEAQ. The CDR3 spans 18 residues.

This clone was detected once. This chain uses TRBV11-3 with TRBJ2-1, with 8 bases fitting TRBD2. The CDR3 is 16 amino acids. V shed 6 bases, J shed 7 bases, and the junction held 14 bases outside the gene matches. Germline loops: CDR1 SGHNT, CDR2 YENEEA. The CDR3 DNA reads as TGTGCCAGCAGTAAGGTATTTAGCGGGATAGAGAATGAGCAGTTCTTC. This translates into CASSKVFSGIENEQFF.

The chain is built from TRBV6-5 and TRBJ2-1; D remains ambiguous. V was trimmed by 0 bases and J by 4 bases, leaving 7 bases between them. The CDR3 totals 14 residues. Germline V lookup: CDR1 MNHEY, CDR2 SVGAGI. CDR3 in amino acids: CASSYSSPYNEQFF. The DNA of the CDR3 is TGTGCCAGCAGTTACTCTTCCCCGTACAATGAGCAGTTCTTC.

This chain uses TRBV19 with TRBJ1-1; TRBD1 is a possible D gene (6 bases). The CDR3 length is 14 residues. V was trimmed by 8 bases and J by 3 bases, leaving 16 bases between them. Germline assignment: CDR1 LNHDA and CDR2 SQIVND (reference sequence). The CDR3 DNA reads TGTGCCAGTTCAACTTCCAGGGGCTACACTGAAGCTTTCTTT. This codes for CASSTSRGYTEAFF.

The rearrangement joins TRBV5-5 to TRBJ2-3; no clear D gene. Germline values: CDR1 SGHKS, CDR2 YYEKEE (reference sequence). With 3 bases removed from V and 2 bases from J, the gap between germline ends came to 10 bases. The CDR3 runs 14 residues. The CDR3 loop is CASSWSANTDTQYF. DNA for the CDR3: TGTGCCAGCAGCTGGTCTGCTAACACAGATACGCAGTATTTT.

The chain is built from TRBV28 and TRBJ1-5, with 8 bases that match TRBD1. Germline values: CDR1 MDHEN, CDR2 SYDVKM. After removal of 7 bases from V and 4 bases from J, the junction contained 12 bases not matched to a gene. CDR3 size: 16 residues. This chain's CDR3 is CASIKSRGRGNQPQHF. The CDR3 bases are TGTGCCAGCATCAAATCCAGGGGGCGAGGGAATCAGCCCCAGCATTTT.

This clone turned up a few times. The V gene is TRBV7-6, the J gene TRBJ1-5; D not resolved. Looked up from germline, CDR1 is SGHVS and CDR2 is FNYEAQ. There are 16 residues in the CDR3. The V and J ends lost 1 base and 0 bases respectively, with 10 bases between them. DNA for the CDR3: TGTGCCAGCAGCTTAGGGCCTAGGAGTAGCAATCAGCCCCAGCATTTT. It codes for CASSLGPRSSNQPQHF.

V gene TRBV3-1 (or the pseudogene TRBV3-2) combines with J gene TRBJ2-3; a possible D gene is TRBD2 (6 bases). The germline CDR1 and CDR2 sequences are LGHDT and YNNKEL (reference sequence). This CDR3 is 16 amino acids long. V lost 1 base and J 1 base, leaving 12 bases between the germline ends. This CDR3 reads CASSQGGLGGTDTQYF. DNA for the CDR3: TGTGCCAGCAGCCAAGGGGGACTGGGAGGCACAGATACGCAGTATTTT.

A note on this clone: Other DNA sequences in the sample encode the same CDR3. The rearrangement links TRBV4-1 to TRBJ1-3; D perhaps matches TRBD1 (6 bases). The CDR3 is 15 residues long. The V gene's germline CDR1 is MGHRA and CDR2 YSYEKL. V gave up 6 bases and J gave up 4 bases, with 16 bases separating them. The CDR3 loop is CASSLRQGQGNTIYF. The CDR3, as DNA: TGCGCCAGCAGTCTGCGGCAGGGGCAGGGAAACACCATATATTTT.

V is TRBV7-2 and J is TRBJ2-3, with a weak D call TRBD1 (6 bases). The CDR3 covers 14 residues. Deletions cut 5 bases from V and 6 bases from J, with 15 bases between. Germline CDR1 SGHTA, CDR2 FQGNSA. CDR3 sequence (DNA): TGTGCCAGCAGCCCCGGGACACCCGCTGATACGCAGTATTTT. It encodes CASSPGTPADTQYF.

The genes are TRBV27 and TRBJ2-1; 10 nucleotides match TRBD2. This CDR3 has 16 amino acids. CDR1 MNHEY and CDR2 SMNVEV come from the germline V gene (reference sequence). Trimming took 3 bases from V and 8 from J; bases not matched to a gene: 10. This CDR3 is CASSLQASGSLHEQFF. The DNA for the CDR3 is TGTGCCAGCAGTTTGCAGGCTAGCGGGAGTTTACATGAGCAGTTCTTC.

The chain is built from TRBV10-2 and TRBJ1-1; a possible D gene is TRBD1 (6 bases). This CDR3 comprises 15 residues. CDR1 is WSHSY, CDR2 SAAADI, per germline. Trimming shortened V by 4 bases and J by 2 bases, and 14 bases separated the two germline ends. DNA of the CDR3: TGCGCCAGCAGTGCGAGTAGGGGGGGCAACACTGAAGCTTTCTTT. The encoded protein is CASSASRGGNTEAFF.

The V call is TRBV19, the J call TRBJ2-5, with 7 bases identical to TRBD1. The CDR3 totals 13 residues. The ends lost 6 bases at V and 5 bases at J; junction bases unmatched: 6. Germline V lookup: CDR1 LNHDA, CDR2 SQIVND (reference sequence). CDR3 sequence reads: CASRRQGEETQYF. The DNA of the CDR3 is TGTGCCAGTAGGAGACAGGGTGAGGAGACCCAGTACTTC.

The CDR3 spells CASEREGLDTQYF. DNA for the CDR3: TGTGCCAGCGAGCGGGAGGGCCTGGATACGCAGTATTTT. The chain employs TRBV6-6 and TRBJ2-3; 10 bases fit TRBD2. Germline V gene data show CDR1 as MNHNY and CDR2 as SVGAGI (reference sequence). The CDR3 spans 13 residues. V shed 8 bases and J 6 bases; nucleotides not matched to a gene: 5.

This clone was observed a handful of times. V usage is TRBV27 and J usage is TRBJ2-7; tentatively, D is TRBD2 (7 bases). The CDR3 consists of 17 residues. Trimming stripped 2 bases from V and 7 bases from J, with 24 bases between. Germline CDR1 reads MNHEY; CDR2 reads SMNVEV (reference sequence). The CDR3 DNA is TGTGCCAGCAGTTTAACTCCGGTCTGGGGGGGGCCAGGGGAGCAGTACTTC. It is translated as CASSLTPVWGGPGEQYF.

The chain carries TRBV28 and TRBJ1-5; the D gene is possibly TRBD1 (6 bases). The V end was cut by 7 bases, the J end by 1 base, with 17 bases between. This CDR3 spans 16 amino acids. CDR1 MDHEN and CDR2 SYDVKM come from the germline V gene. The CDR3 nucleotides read TGTGCCAGCATGGGGGTGGGGGCTCGGAGCAATCAGCCCCAGCATTTT. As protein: CASMGVGARSNQPQHF.